This T cell receptor beta chain is from a study of regulatory T cells in long-lasting Graves disease. General study results and limits: The analysis examined peripheral blood only and excluded thyroid tissue.

As concerns this clonotype: The target antigen is unknown.

Trimming took 0 bases from V and 2 from J, leaving 13 bases between them. This CDR3 has 16 residues. Germline CDR1 and CDR2: SGDLS and YYNGEE. Arm-PCR of CDR3 regions and iRepertoire HTBI primers were the basis on which TCR beta libraries were built. TCRdb recomputed calls from the multiplex PCR reads with MiXCR, one row per CDR3 protein. In the table there are approximately 470,000 distinct CDR3 sequences, around 15% of which are singletons. Time point of the sample: newly diagnosed GD, antithyroid drugs for less than 3 months. PBMCs were the source of the RNA used for TCR sequencing. These sequences were also reported in another study, on T cells in Graves' hyperthyroidism and ophthalmopathy.

This sequence originates from a man aged 35 to 55 with Graves disease. The material sequenced was peripheral blood mononuclear cells (PBMCs), taken at new diagnosis, from a patient treated with antithyroid drugs. The chain carries TRBV9 and TRBJ2-3; D might be TRBD1 (6 bases). CDR3 protein: CASSVETGTITDTQYF. CDR3 bases: TGTGCCAGCAGCGTAGAGACCGGGACAATCACAGATACGCAGTATTTT.